The 9 T cell receptor beta chains in this list originate from one sample, sequenced in a study of T cell responses to AZD1222 COVID-19 vaccine. TCRdb's copy holds only in-frame clones and misses some; the assay was immunoSEQ multiplex PCR. The sample records 120,000 to 150,000 clones, approximately 88% being singletons. Material: peripheral blood, obtained on day 0 of AZD1222 vaccination. The source of these receptors is an adult in good health.

The chain uses TRBV28 and TRBJ1-1, with D perhaps TRBD1 (5 bases). Trimming removed 6 bases from V and 4 bases from J, with 12 bases in between. This CDR3 contains 13 residues. The germline V gene has CDR1 MDHEN and CDR2 SYDVKM. CDR3 amino acids: CASRGGGGTEAFF. The CDR3 nucleotides are TGTGCCAGCAGGGGGGGAGGCGGCACTGAAGCTTTCTTT.

The chain combines TRBV28 with TRBJ1-2; TRBD1 agrees at 10 bases. Germline V gene data show CDR1 as MDHEN and CDR2 as SYDVKM. V shed 7 bases and J 6 bases; nucleotides not matched to a gene: 8. The CDR3 is made up of 14 amino acids. CDR3 coding DNA: TGTGCCAGCACCGACCCCGGACAGGGGGATGGCTACACCTTC. Its protein product is CASTDPGQGDGYTF.

The chain has TRBV5-4 and TRBJ2-3; perhaps D is TRBD1 or TRBD2 (5 bases each). CDR1 is SGHNT, CDR2 YYREEE, per germline (reference sequence). Between the trimmed V and J ends, which lost 4 bases and 1 base, there was a span of 13 bases. The CDR3 spans 15 residues. CDR3 residues: CASSRGGTGTDTQYF. DNA of the CDR3: TGTGCCAGCAGCCGTGGGGGTACAGGCACAGATACGCAGTATTTT. The full variable domain, rest sourced from reference TRBV5-4 and TRBJ2-3, is ETGVTQSPTHLIKTRGQQVTLRCSSQSGHNTVSWYQQALGQGPQFIFQYYREEENGRGNFPPRFSGLQFPNYSSELNVNALELDDSALYLCASSRGGTGTDTQYFGPGTRLTVL.

The J gene is TRBJ2-7, the V gene TRBV27; 7 bases map to TRBD1. The CDR3 totals 12 residues. V lost 8 bases, J lost 7 bases, and 8 bases stayed unmatched. From germline, CDR1 is MNHEY and CDR2 SMNVEV (reference sequence). CDR3 loop: CASGTGDWEQYF. The CDR3 DNA sequence: TGTGCCAGCGGCACAGGGGATTGGGAGCAGTACTTC.

CDR3 DNA sequence: TGTGCCTGGAGGAGCGTTAACACTGAAGCTTTCTTT. As protein: CAWRSVNTEAFF. This chain uses TRBV30 with TRBJ1-1; D is unclear. Trimming stripped 3 bases from V and 2 bases from J, with 7 bases between. The CDR3 extends over 12 amino acids. Germline V gene lookup returns CDR1 GTSNPN and CDR2 SVGIG (reference sequence).

The chain uses TRBV10-3 and TRBJ1-6, with 7 bases aligning to TRBD1. V was pared by 11 bases and J by 5 bases, with 6 bases of the junction left unmatched. The CDR3 has 13 residues. The germline V gene encodes CDR1 ENHRY and CDR2 SYGVKD. Here the CDR3 DNA reads TGTGCCTCCGGAGGGACAGATAATTCACCCCTCCACTTT. It encodes CASGGTDNSPLHF.

The chain uses TRBV5-1 and TRBJ2-1, with 8 bases that match TRBD2. Germline V CDR1 and CDR2: SGHRS, YFSETQ. The CDR3 is 15 residues long. Trimming took 4 bases from V and 8 from J; bases not matched to a gene: 11. The CDR3 protein is CASSPLSGSWDEQFF. In DNA form, the CDR3 reads TGCGCCAGCAGCCCGCTGAGCGGGAGTTGGGATGAGCAGTTCTTC.

V and J are TRBV5-1 and TRBJ2-3; possible D gene TRBD2, 5 bases. From germline, CDR1 is SGHRS and CDR2 YFSETQ. The CDR3 sequence is 14 residues long. Trimming pared 0 bases from V and 2 bases from J, leaving 7 bases between. The CDR3 coding sequence is TGCGCCAGCAGCTTGGGGGAGTCCACAGATACGCAGTATTTT. Translation gives CASSLGESTDTQYF.

V and J are TRBV27 and TRBJ2-3; TRBD2 matches at 10 bases. Germline V gene lookup returns CDR1 MNHEY and CDR2 SMNVEV (reference sequence). This CDR3 contains 16 residues. V lost 5 bases to trimming and J lost 4 bases; unmatched junction nucleotides: 9. The CDR3 sequence: CASSPYSGRPADTQYF. For the CDR3, the DNA is TGTGCCAGCAGTCCCTATAGCGGGAGGCCCGCAGATACGCAGTATTTT.